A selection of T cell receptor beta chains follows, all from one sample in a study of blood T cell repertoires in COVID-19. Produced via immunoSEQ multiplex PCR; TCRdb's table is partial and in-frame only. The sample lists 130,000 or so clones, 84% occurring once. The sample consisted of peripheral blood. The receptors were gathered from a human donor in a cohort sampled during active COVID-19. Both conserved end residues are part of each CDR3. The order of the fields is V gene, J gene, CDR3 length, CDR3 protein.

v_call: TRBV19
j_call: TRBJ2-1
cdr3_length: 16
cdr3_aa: CASSSISGGSYNEQFF

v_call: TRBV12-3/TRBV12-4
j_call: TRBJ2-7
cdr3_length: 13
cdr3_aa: CASSWGRGYEQYF

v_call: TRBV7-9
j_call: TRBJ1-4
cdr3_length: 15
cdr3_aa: CASSLVLGVNEKLFF

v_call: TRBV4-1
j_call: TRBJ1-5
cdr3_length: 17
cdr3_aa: CASSQDRAGGPTVAQHF

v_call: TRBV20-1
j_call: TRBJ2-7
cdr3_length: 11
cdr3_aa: CSAPLAGQQYF

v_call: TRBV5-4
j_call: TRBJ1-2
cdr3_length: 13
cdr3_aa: CASSQDRDYGYTF

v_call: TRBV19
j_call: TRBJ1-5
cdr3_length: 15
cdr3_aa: CASSTEQGRTQPQHF

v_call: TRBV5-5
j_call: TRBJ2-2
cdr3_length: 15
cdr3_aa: CASSPQSAHTGELFF

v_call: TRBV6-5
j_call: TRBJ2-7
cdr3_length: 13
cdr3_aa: CAGNRDRVDEQYF

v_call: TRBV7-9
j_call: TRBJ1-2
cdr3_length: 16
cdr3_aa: CASSLSDRELIYGYTF

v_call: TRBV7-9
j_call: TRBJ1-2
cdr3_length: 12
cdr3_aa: CASSQRGGGYTF

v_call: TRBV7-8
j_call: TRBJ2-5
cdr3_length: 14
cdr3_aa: CASSLLAMGETQYF

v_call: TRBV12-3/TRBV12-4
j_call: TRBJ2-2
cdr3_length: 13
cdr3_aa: CASSLASVGELFF

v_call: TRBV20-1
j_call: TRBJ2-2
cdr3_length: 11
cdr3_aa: CSVGRGGELFF

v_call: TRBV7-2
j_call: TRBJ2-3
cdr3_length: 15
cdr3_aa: CASSSTYFPPDTQYF

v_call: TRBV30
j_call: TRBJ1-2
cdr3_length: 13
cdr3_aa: CAYLPGQGFGYTF

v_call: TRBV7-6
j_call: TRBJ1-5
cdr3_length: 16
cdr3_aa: CASSGRDREYNQPQHF

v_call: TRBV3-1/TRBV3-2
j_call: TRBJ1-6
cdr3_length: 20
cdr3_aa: CASSQGPGQGVPSYNSPLHF

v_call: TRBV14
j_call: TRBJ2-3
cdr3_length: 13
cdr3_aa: CASSLGAVGTQYF

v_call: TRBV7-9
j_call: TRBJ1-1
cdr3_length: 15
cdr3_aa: CASSLPGGANTEAFF

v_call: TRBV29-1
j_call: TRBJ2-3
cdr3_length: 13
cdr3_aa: CSVDGGDTDTQYF

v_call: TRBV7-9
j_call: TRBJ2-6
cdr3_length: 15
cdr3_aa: CASSFTVTGANVLTF

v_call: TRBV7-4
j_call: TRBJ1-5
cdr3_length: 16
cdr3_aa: CASSLGQGSGNQPQHF

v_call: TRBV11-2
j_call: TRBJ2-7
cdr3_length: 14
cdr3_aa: CASSLDPRAYEQYF

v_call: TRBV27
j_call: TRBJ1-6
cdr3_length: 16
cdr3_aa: CASSLRPGQGGSPLHF

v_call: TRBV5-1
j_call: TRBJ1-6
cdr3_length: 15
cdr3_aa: CASRSSGGGNSPLHF

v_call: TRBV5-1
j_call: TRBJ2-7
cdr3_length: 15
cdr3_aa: CASSLPSTGIYEQYF

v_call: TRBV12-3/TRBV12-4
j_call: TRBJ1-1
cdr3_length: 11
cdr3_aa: CASKYNRAAFF

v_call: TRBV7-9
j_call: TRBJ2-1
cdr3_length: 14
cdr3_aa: CASSLGGSYNEQFF

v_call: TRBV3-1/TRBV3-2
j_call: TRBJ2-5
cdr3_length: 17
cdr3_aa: CASSQVHPGTDSGTQYF

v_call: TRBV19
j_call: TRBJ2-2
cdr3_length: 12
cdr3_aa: CASTGSPGELFF

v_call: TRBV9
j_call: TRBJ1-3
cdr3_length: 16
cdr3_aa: CASSVESGISGNTIYF

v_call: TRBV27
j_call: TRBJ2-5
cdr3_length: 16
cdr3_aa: CASSLMSSGGRLTQYF

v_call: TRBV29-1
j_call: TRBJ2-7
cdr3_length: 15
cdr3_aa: CSVWGGDREGYEQYF

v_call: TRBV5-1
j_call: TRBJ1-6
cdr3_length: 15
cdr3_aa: CASSVTGTMDSPLHF